These 2 T cell receptor beta chains came from one sample sequenced in a study of blood T cell repertoires in COVID-19. TCRdb keeps only in-frame clones here, not all; method: immunoSEQ multiplex PCR. The sample contains about 150,000 clones, roughly 88% of which appear only once. The sample comprised peripheral blood. These receptors were taken from a man younger than 30 with COVID-19, enrolled during active disease.

In regard to this clone: Within the sample, other DNA sequences also encode this same CDR3. This chain joins TRBV5-1 and TRBJ2-7, with 10 bases lining up with TRBD2. Germline-derived CDR1 and CDR2 are SGHRS and YFSETQ. There are 14 residues in the CDR3. The junction had 2 bases not matched to a gene; V was cut back by 1 base and J by 4 bases. CDR3 in amino acids: CASSLTSGTYEQYF. As DNA, the CDR3 is TGCGCCAGCAGCTTGACTAGCGGGACTTACGAGCAGTACTTC.

The chain employs TRBV6-5 and TRBJ2-7; 12 bases align to TRBD2. Per germline, CDR1 MNHEY and CDR2 SVGAGI. V lost 5 bases, J lost 3 bases, and 2 bases stayed unmatched. The CDR3 has 14 residues. As DNA, the CDR3 is TGTGCCAGCAGTCCGACTAGCGGGAGCTACGAGCAGTACTTC. It specifies CASSPTSGSYEQYF.